The entry below gives a single TCR beta chain sequence along with its context. A few counts support this clonotype. The antigen this receptor binds is unknown. It has no much larger one-base neighbor in the sample; base qualities were not kept. The CDR3 runs 15 residues from the cysteine to the phenylalanine. The retained sequence is limited to the CDR3, 45 bases, with the frame set at the first base. The germline V gene gives CDR1 as SQVTM and CDR2 as ANQGSEA. V drops 5 bases and J drops 1 base, leaving 16 bases in between. The data derive from a study of T cells in Graves' hyperthyroidism and ophthalmopathy (dated by TCRdb to the late 2010s). General notes on the study: To identify distinguishing TCR V-J signatures, a discovery cohort of around 98 patients was used, comprising 43 with Graves' ophthalmopathy and some 60 with stable Graves' hyperthyroidism. An independent validation cohort of under 20 hyperthyroidism patients and more than 15 patients who later progressed to ophthalmopathy tested prospective prediction of ophthalmopathy. The 95 to 100 discovery patients were divided at random into training and test sets in a 7:3 ratio. In addition, the study compared T-cell repertoires in thyroid tissue and in blood from a handful of Graves' hyperthyroidism patients. After sampling, hyperthyroidism patients received methimazole starting at 30 mg daily, and ophthalmopathy patients received high-dose intravenous methylprednisolone. According to the paper, TCR Vbeta CDR3 sequencing was carried out on roughly 130 peripheral blood samples, which came from fewer than 50 ophthalmopathy, about 75 hyperthyroidism and approximately 17 progressor patients. The paper's findings and limits, for the study overall: Most expanded thyroid clonotypes (frequency above 0.001) were also found in blood, which suggests that blood repertoires may mirror thyroid immune responses. In validation, the model predicted progression to ophthalmopathy a median of 6.5 months before onset, with roughly 70% sensitivity and 72.22% specificity. No statistical method was used to set the sample size in advance, and investigators knew the group allocation. In cross-validation, a model built on a 13 V-J signature told ophthalmopathy apart from stable hyperthyroidism with approximately 91% sensitivity and approximately 84% specificity, and in testing the same model reached 80%/75%.

A patient counted as having stable Graves' hyperthyroidism if no progression to ophthalmopathy occurred over 18 months of follow-up. Hyperthyroidism patients were newly diagnosed, with disease duration under 2 months, and aged 18 to 65 years. Exclusion was applied to patients with uncontrolled infections, other autoimmune diseases, pregnancy or lactation. Diagnoses were established on the basis of clinical symptoms, serum thyroxine and TRAb, thyroid ultrasound, and orbital computed tomography. Total RNA was extracted using Trizol reagent, and RNA quality was assessed on an Agilent 2100 Bioanalyzer. TCR beta CDR3 regions were amplified from RNA transcripts. A first-round RT-PCR of the TCR CDR3 used the HTBI primer set with the Qiagen OneStep RT-PCR kit. The libraries were constructed in a second round of multiplex PCR and then size-selected and purified. Libraries were sequenced paired-end with 100 bp reads on an Illumina HiSeq2000. The original methods were these. SOAPnuke was used to process the raw data, removing reads that contained adapters or uncalled bases, had a mean Phred below 15, or lacked an exact match to the constant primer or identifier. High-quality paired reads were merged with COPE v1.2.5, and unique nucleotide sequences were defined as clonotypes. MiTCR v1.1 was used to align clonotypes to the IMGT TRBV, TRBD and TRBJ reference segments. The analysis was restricted to V-J combinations with a frequency above 0.0001, which together covered 99.2% of the repertoires. A TCS score was defined as the ratio of F50 (clonal expansion) to E x V (chaos), with BLOSUM62-based TCRdist applied between CDR3 peptides within each V-J. Welch's t-statistics and random forest reduced just over 500 V-J features to 13, which were used in a naive Bayes classifier (R e1071). TCRdb reprocessing: public reads trimmed at Q25 with fastp, clones called with MiXCR, in-frame beta chains kept. Rows merge per CDR3 protein into single entries with the most common DNA and genes. The V and J calls were not made by the authors but by TCRdb's processing. Within this sample are hundreds of thousands of distinct CDR3 sequences, with about half of them counted one time only. The top ten clonotypes cover roughly 8.2% of the sample.

This chain is built from TRBV29-1 and TRBJ2-3, with the D gene not confidently named. This clonotype originated in a woman between 18 and 29 years old with Graves' hyperthyroidism. Donor details come from another sample of the same person, matched by shared clones. Sequencing was carried out using peripheral blood or thyroid tissue (not recorded which). The CDR3 in this case is CSVRLGQVGTDTQYF. The sequenced DNA is TGCAGCGTTAGGCTAGGGCAGGTCGGCACAGATACGCAGTATTTT.